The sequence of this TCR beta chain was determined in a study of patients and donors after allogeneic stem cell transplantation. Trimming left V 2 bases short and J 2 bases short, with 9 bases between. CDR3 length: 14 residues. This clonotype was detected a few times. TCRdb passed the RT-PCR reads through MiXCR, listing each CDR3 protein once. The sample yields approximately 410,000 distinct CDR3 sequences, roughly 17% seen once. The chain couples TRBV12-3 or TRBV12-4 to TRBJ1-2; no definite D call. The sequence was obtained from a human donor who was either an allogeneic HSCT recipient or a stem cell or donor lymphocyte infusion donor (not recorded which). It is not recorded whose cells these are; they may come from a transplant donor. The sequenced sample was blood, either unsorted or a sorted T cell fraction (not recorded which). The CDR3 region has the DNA TGTGCCAGCAGTTTAAGGACCGTGAACTATGGCTACACCTTC. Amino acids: CASSLRTVNYGYTF.